The clone carrying this T cell receptor (beta chain) has a handful of counts. Its antigen is not known. 60 Vbeta and 13 Jbeta primers were used in PCR. TCRdb's copy holds only in-frame clones and misses some; the assay was immunoSEQ multiplex PCR. The data show 190,000 or so clones, around three quarters seen once. The entry originates in a study of cytomegalovirus exposure and HLA in healthy donors. Regarding the study as a whole: A later analysis reportedly found that, within productive TCRs, an Asian-associated ancestry cluster had fewer N-insertions than the mean observed across the approximately 600 donors.

This CDR3 contains 13 residues. The V end lost 5 bases, the J end lost 5 bases, and 12 bases lay between the germline ends. The germline V gene has CDR1 SNHLY and CDR2 FYNNEI. The sequenced sample was PBMCs. The chain is built from TRBV2 and TRBJ1-1, with a possible D match to TRBD1 (6 bases). This clonotype was sampled from a boy aged 10-17 years in good health and CMV-seronegative. DNA of the CDR3: TGTGCCAGCAGTAACGAGGGGGGGACTGAAGCTTTCTTT. Translated, it gives CASSNEGGTEAFF.